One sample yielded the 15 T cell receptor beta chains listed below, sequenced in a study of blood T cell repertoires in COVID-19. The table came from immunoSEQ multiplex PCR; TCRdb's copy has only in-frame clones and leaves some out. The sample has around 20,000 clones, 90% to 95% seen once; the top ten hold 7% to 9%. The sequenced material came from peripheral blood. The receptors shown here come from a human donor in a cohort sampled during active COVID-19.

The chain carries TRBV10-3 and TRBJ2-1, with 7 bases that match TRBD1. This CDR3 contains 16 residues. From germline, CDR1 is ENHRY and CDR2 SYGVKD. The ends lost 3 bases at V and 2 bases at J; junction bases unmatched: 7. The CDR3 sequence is CAISEPAGTAYNEQFF. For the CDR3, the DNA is TGTGCCATCAGTGAACCCGCAGGGACAGCCTACAATGAGCAGTTCTTC.

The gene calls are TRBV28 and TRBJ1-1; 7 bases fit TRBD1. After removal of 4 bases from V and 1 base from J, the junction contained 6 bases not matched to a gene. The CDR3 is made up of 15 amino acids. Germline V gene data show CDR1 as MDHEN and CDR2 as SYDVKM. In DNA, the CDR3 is TGTGCCAGCAGTTCAGGGGGACAGCAGAACACTGAAGCTTTCTTT. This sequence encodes CASSSGGQQNTEAFF.

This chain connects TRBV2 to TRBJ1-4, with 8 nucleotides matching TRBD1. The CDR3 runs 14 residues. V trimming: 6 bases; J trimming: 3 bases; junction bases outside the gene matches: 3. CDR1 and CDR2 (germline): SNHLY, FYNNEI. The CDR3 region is CASRETGANEKLFF. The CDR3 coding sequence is TGTGCCAGCAGAGAGACAGGGGCTAATGAAAAACTGTTTTTT.

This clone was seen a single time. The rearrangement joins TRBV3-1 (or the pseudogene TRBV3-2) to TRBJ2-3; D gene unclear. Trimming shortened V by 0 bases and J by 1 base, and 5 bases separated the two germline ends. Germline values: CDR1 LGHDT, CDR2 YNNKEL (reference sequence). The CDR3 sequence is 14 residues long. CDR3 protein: CASSQDQGTDTQYF. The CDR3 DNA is TGTGCCAGCAGCCAAGATCAGGGCACAGATACGCAGTATTTT.

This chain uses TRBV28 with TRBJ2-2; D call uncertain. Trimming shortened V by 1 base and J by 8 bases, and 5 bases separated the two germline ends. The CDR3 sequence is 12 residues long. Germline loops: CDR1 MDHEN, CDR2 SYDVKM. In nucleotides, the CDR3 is TGTGCCAGCAGTTTATCGGTGGGGGAGCTGTTTTTT. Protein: CASSLSVGELFF.

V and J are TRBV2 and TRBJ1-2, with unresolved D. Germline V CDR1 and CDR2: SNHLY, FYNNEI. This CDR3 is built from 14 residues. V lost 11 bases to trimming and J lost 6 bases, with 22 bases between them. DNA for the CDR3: TGTGCCTCCTTAGACACCCTTCGGAACGATGGCTACACCTTC. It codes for CASLDTLRNDGYTF.

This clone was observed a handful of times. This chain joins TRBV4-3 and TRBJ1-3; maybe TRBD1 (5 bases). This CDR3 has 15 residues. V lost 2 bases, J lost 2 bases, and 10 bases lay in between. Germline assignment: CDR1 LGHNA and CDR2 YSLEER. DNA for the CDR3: TGCGCCAGCAGCCAAACCGCAGGGCCTGGAAACACCATATATTTT. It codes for CASSQTAGPGNTIYF.

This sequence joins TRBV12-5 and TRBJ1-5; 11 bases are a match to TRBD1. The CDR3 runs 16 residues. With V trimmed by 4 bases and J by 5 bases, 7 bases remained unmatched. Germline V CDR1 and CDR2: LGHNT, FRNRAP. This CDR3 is CASGSGTGGFDQPQHF. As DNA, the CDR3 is TGTGCTAGTGGTTCTGGGACAGGGGGGTTCGATCAGCCCCAGCATTTT.

In nucleotides, the CDR3 is TGTGCCGGATTATATGGGCTAGCGGGACCATACTCCTACAATGAGCAGTTCTTC. Translation: CAGLYGLAGPYSYNEQFF. V usage is TRBV27 and J usage is TRBJ2-1; 9 bases fit TRBD2. V gave up 11 bases and J gave up 0 bases; unmatched junction bases: 17. The CDR3 is made up of 18 amino acids. Looked up from germline, CDR1 is MNHEY and CDR2 is SMNVEV (reference sequence).

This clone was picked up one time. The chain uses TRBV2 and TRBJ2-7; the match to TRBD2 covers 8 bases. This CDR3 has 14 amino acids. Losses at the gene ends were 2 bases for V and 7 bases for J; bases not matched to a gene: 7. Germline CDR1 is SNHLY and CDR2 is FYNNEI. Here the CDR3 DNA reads TGTGCCAGCAGTGAACGGCGGGGGGCGGTTGAGCAGTACTTC. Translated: CASSERRGAVEQYF.

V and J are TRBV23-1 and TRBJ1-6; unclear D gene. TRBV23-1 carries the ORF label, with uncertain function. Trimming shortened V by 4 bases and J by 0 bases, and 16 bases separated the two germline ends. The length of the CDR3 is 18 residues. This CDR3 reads CASSPILVGSSYNSPLHF. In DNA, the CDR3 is TGCGCCAGCAGTCCAATACTCGTCGGGAGCTCCTATAATTCACCCCTCCACTTT.

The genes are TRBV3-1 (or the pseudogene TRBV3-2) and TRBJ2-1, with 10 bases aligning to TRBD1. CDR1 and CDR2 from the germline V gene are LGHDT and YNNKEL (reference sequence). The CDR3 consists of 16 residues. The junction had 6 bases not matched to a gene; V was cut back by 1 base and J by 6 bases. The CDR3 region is CASSQGRQGASNEQFF. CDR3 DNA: TGTGCCAGCAGCCAAGGTAGACAGGGGGCCTCCAATGAGCAGTTCTTC.

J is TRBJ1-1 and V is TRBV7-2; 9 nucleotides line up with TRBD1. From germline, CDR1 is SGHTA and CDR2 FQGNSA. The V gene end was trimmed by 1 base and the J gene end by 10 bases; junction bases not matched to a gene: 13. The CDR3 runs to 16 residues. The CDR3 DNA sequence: TGTGCCAGCAGCTTAGGCCCTAGGGGACAGGGATTAACAGCTTTCTTT. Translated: CASSLGPRGQGLTAFF.

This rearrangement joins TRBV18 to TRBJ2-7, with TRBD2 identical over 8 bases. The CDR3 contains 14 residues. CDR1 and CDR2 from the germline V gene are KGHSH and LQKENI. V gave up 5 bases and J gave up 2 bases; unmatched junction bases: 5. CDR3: CASSASGLPYEQYF. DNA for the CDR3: TGTGCCAGCTCAGCTAGCGGGCTTCCCTACGAGCAGTACTTC.

Here the CDR3 DNA reads TGTGCCAGCAGTTACCGACTAGCCGCAGATACGCAGTATTTT. Translated: CASSYRLAADTQYF. The chain links TRBV6-2 or TRBV6-3 to TRBJ2-3; 7 nucleotides agree with TRBD2. Germline loops: CDR1 MNHEY, CDR2 SVGEGT. The CDR3 runs to 14 residues. Unmatched junction bases numbered 3, after V lost 2 bases and J lost 4 bases.